This TCR beta chain was sequenced for a study of T-cell memory formation after mild COVID-19 (dated by TCRdb to the early 2020s). Regarding the study in general: TCR sequence clusters from the two donors were largely donor specific. Longitudinal TCRalpha and TCRbeta repertoire sequencing tracked T-cell clones expanding and contracting after mild COVID-19 in a couple of donors. Two young, previously healthy adult volunteers, one female and one male, were included in the cohort. Summary of the overall study and its limitations: Contracting CD4+ clones were found mainly in CM and EM memory subsets, while CD8+ clones were enriched in EMRA. Only two mild cases were covered by the study, and larger cohorts that include severe cases with pre-infection samples were considered necessary. Balanced CD4/CD8 phenotypes were observed for clones contracting from day 15 to 85, whereas a bias towards CD4+ was observed for a second wave of clones expanding from day 15 to 37. SARS-CoV-2 specificity of the second-wave clones peaking on day 37 was not confirmed. Some responding clones were detected in pre-infection memory, which suggested that pre-existing cross-reactive memory T cells had joined the SARS-CoV-2 response.

Between the V and J ends, shortened by 0 bases and 5 bases respectively, the junction contains 19 bases. CDR1 and CDR2 are read off the germline V gene (reference sequence) as MNHNY and SVGAGI. The CDR3 starts with the cysteine, ends with the phenylalanine, and has 17 residues. Of all the DNA, just the CDR3 is kept, 51 bases in frame from base 1. This clonotype appeared a few times. The antigen it binds to is not known. Base qualities are not provided; no much larger clone lies one nucleotide away. PBMCs were isolated by Ficoll-Paque density gradient centrifugation. Sequenced using an Illumina NovaSeq 6000. Using 5'RACE with constant-segment primers, TCRalpha and TCRbeta cDNA libraries were constructed, with sample barcodes and unique molecular identifiers added in the process. Trizol reagent was used to extract RNA from every sample. The libraries were amplified in two PCR steps, and the second step added a second sample barcode and Illumina TruSeq adapters. Libraries were sequenced on an Illumina NovaSeq with 2 x 150 bp paired-end reads. In the original analysis: Reads were demultiplexed and collapsed into UMI-guided consensus sequences with migec v1.2.7. Using mixcr v2.1.11, the UMI consensuses were aligned to TRA and TRB V and J templates and assembled into clonotypes. Clonotypes were classified as expanded or contracted when called significant by both edgeR and NoisET, with noise models trained on biological replicates. For edgeR calls, the thresholds were a false discovery rate-adjusted p below 0.01 and a log2 fold-change of 1. As an exploratory analysis of dynamics, PCA with hierarchical clustering was applied to max-normalized trajectories of the 1000 most abundant clonotypes. Each responding clone was given a CD4 or CD8 phenotype based on the CD4+ and CD8+ repertoires, which had been sequenced separately. Through fastp at Q25 and MiXCR, TCRdb rebuilt clones from the public reads, retaining in-frame beta chains. Here each entry gathers all rows of one CDR3 protein and keeps the most common genes and DNA. The V and J calls follow TCRdb's processing rather than the paper's. This sample is represented by about 270,000 distinct CDR3 sequences; under 20% of them were singletons. Roughly 24% of the sample lies in the top ten.

The sample taken for sequencing was PBMCs or a T cell subset sorted from them (not recorded which). The V gene is TRBV6-6 and the J gene is TRBJ1-1, with no reliable assignment of the D segment. This clonotype was sampled from a man between 18 and 35 years old who had mild COVID-19 (a few samples of this study predate the infection). The sample titles of this study are shuffled in the database, so cell type and time point are left out; the donor was told from shared clones. Here is the DNA: TGTGCCAGCAGTTACTCCACAGATTTGGGCGGAGGGACTGAAGCTTTCTTT. This translates into CASSYSTDLGGGTEAFF.